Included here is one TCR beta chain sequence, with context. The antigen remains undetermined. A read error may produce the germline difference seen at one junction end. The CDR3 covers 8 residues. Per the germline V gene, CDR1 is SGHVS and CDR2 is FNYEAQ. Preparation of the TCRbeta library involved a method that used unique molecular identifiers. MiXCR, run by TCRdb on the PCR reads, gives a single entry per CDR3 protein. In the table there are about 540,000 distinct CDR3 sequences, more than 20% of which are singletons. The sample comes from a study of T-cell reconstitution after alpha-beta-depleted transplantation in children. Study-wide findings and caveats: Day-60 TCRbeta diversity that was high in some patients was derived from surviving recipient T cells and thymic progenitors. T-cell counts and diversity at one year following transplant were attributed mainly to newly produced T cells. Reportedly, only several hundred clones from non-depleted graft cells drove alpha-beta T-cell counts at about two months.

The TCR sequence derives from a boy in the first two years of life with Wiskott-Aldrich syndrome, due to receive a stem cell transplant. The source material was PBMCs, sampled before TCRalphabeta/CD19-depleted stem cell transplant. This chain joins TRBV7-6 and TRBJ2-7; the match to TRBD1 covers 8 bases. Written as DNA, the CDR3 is TGTGCCAGGGACAGGGAAGACTTC. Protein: CARDREDF.